The TCR beta chain under discussion was sequenced for a study of control samples from healthy donors and cancer patients. Clones were read by immunoSEQ multiplex PCR, and TCRdb kept only the in-frame ones, dropping some. In the table there are approximately 170,000 clones, over 85% of which are singletons. The length of the CDR3 is 14 residues. Trimming cost V 6 bases and J 7 bases; bases outside gene matches: 4. Germline-derived CDR1 and CDR2 are WSHSY and SAAADI. What was sequenced was blood. The sequence came from a woman aged 60 to 75 in good health. This chain uses TRBV10-2 with TRBJ1-6; 9 bases are a match to TRBD1. Here the CDR3 DNA reads TGCGCCAGCAGCGGGACAGGGAGGAATTCACCCCTCCACTTT. Protein product: CASSGTGRNSPLHF.